The 18 T cell receptor beta chains in this list originate from one sample, sequenced in a study of technical replicates of blood from a handful of donors. Using immunoSEQ multiplex PCR, the repertoire was profiled, and TCRdb retains in-frame clones only, with some absent. The profile shows tens of thousands of clones, about 92% of them singletons. Sequencing was done on a sample of T cells isolated from PBMCs. These TCRs come from a human donor in good health.

The chain uses TRBV11-2 and TRBJ2-4, with 10 bases fitting TRBD2. The V gene's germline CDR1 is SGHAT and CDR2 FQNNGV. This CDR3 is built from 19 residues. The trim removed 3 bases at V and 0 bases at J, leaving 11 bases unmatched. CDR3 residues: CASSFQREGPVLAKNIQYF. The CDR3 DNA follows: TGTGCCAGCAGCTTCCAGCGGGAGGGCCCGGTTCTAGCCAAAAACATTCAGTACTTC. The variable domain in full, with the rest retrieved from reference TRBV11-2 and TRBJ2-4, is EAGVAQSPRYKIIEKRQSVAFWCNPISGHATLYWYQQILGQGPKLLIQFQNNGVVDDSQLPKDRFSAERLKGVDSTLKIQPAKLEDSAVYLCASSFQREGPVLAKNIQYFGAGTRLSVL.

The J gene is TRBJ2-7, the V gene TRBV4-1; maybe TRBD1 (5 bases). CDR1 is MGHRA, CDR2 YSYEKL, per germline. CDR3 length: 14 amino acids. Trimming took 5 bases from V and 7 from J, leaving 18 bases between them. In DNA, the CDR3 is TGCGCCAGCAGCTACCCTGGGGCCGTTGGGGAGCAGTACTTC. It translates to CASSYPGAVGEQYF.

CDR3 nucleotides: TGTGCCAGCAGCGTCAGAGGGACAGGGAACACCGGGGAGCTGTTTTTT. Its translation is CASSVRGTGNTGELFF. The chain carries TRBV11-1 and TRBJ2-2; 8 nucleotides match TRBD1. Germline V gives CDR1 SGHAT, CDR2 FQDESV (reference sequence). This CDR3 is 16 amino acids long. V trimming: 5 bases; J trimming: 1 base; junction bases outside the gene matches: 6.

The chain recombines TRBV28 with TRBJ2-5; D call uncertain. This CDR3 has 12 residues. CDR1 MDHEN and CDR2 SYDVKM come from the germline V gene. V was trimmed by 5 bases and J by 2 bases, leaving 6 bases between them. Here the CDR3 reads CASSNMQETQYF. CDR3 DNA: TGTGCCAGCAGTAACATGCAAGAGACCCAGTACTTC.

The chain employs TRBV15 and TRBJ2-2; no clear D gene. The V and J ends lost 3 bases and 2 bases respectively, with 7 bases between them. The CDR3 contains 14 residues. CDR1 and CDR2 from the germline V gene are LNHNV and YYDKDF (reference sequence). The CDR3 nucleotides are TGTGCCACCAGCAGGCGAGCAAACACCGGGGAGCTGTTTTTT. It specifies CATSRRANTGELFF.

The V gene is TRBV30, the J gene TRBJ2-7; TRBD1 matches at 7 bases. After removal of 5 bases from V and 3 bases from J, the junction contained 10 bases not matched to a gene. The germline CDR1 and CDR2 sequences are GTSNPN and SVGIG (reference sequence). The CDR3 is 14 amino acids. The CDR3 protein is CAWGPEGADYEQYF. DNA for the CDR3: TGTGCCTGGGGTCCTGAGGGGGCGGACTACGAGCAGTACTTC.

This chain joins TRBV5-4 and TRBJ2-2, with 10 nucleotides matching TRBD1. The CDR3 is 14 residues long. The germline CDR1 and CDR2 sequences are SGHNT and YYREEE (reference sequence). The V segment lost 10 bases and the J segment 6 bases; nucleotides outside the gene matches: 9. This CDR3 reads CASVLDRGAGELFF. As DNA, the CDR3 is TGTGCCTCAGTTCTGGACAGGGGGGCCGGGGAGCTGTTTTTT. Full variable domain (rest looked up from reference TRBV5-4 and TRBJ2-2): ETGVTQSPTHLIKTRGQQVTLRCSSQSGHNTVSWYQQALGQGPQFIFQYYREEENGRGNFPPRFSGLQFPNYSSELNVNALELDDSALYLCASVLDRGAGELFFGEGSRLTVL.

CDR3 DNA sequence: TGCAGCGTTAAAGGGACAGAGCTTTTTGAAAAACTGTTTTTT. Translation: CSVKGTELFEKLFF. The V gene is TRBV29-1, the J gene TRBJ1-4, with TRBD1 matching 7 bases. The CDR3 contains 14 residues. In germline, CDR1 is SQVTM, CDR2 ANQGSEA. V trimming: 5 bases; J trimming: 7 bases; junction bases outside the gene matches: 10. The full variable domain, in which reference TRBV29-1 and TRBJ1-4 provide the parts outside the CDR3, is SAVISQKPSRDICQRGTSLTIQCQVDSQVTMMFWYRQQPGQSLTLIATANQGSEATYESGFVIDKFPISRPNLTFSTLTVSNMSPEDSSIYLCSVKGTELFEKLFFGSGTQLSVL.

This chain uses TRBV11-2 with TRBJ1-4, with unresolved D. The CDR3 is 16 residues long. Germline values: CDR1 SGHAT, CDR2 FQNNGV. The ends were cut back, 2 bases at V and 4 bases at J, with 14 bases in the middle. The CDR3 is CASSLSVTGFNEKLFF. DNA of the CDR3: TGTGCCAGCAGCTTAAGCGTAACGGGATTTAATGAAAAACTGTTTTTT.

The chain couples TRBV11-3 to TRBJ2-2; D unresolved. In germline, CDR1 is SGHNT, CDR2 YENEEA. V gave up 1 base and J gave up 2 bases, with 8 bases separating them. The CDR3 spans 15 residues. For the CDR3, the DNA is TGTGCCAGCAGCTTAGGTTGGCCAAACACCGGGGAGCTGTTTTTT. Translation gives CASSLGWPNTGELFF.

This chain connects TRBV2 to TRBJ2-3; weak D call: TRBD1 (6 bases). Germline CDR1 reads SNHLY; CDR2 reads FYNNEI. The CDR3 loop spans 15 amino acids. The V gene lost 4 bases and the J gene lost 1 base, with 12 bases spanning the gap. The CDR3 reads CASSVEGVGTDTQYF. CDR3 DNA: TGTGCCAGCAGTGTTGAGGGGGTAGGCACAGATACGCAGTATTTT.

The chain links TRBV5-1 to TRBJ1-1, with D perhaps TRBD1 (5 bases). V was clipped by 1 base and J by 8 bases, with 15 bases between them. The CDR3 spans 14 residues. Germline V gene data show CDR1 as SGHRS and CDR2 as YFSETQ. CDR3 nucleotide sequence: TGCGCCAGCAGCTTGTTGTCGGACATGGGCGAAGCTTTCTTT. Residues: CASSLLSDMGEAFF. Together with reference TRBV5-1 and TRBJ1-1, the CDR3 gives the full variable domain: KAGVTQTPRYLIKTRGQQVTLSCSPISGHRSVSWYQQTPGQGLQFLFEYFSETQRNKGNFPGRFSGRQFSNSRSEMNVSTLELGDSALYLCASSLLSDMGEAFFGQGTRLTVV.

The gene calls are TRBV10-3 and TRBJ1-5, with 7 bases matching TRBD1. The CDR3 has 12 residues. Germline CDR1 is ENHRY and CDR2 is SYGVKD. After removal of 10 bases from V and 5 bases from J, the junction contained 5 bases not matched to a gene. The CDR3 nucleotides are TGTGCCACCCAGGGGGTCGATCAGCCCCAGCATTTT. Its protein product is CATQGVDQPQHF.

V usage is TRBV6-5 and J usage is TRBJ1-5; D gene ambiguous. Trimming removed 7 bases at V and 4 bases at J, with 14 bases between. CDR1 is MNHEY and CDR2 is SVGAGI in the germline V gene. This CDR3 comprises 14 residues. CDR3 region: CASKRAGGNQPQHF. In nucleotides, the CDR3 is TGTGCCAGCAAAAGGGCAGGAGGTAATCAGCCCCAGCATTTT.

This chain connects TRBV2 to TRBJ2-5, with 10 bases identical to TRBD1. The CDR3 sequence is 14 residues long. The ends lost 6 bases at V and 5 bases at J; junction bases unmatched: 6. Germline V lookup: CDR1 SNHLY, CDR2 FYNNEI. The CDR3 nucleotides read TGTGCCAGCAGACACCGGGACAGGGGTGAGACCCAGTACTTC. Amino acids: CASRHRDRGETQYF.

J is TRBJ1-6 and V is TRBV30; tentative D call: TRBD1 (6 bases). The CDR3 runs to 14 residues. Germline V CDR1 and CDR2: GTSNPN, SVGIG (reference sequence). Between the trimmed V and J ends, which lost 4 bases and 5 bases, there was a span of 12 bases. CDR3 residues: CAWTPGQDNSPLHF. The CDR3 region has the DNA TGTGCCTGGACCCCGGGACAAGATAATTCACCCCTCCACTTT. The variable domain in full, completed from reference TRBV30 and TRBJ1-6, reads SQTIHQWPATLVQPVGSPLSLECTVEGTSNPNLYWYRQAAGRGLQLLFYSVGIGQISSEVPQNLSASRPQDRQFILSSKKLLLSDSGFYLCAWTPGQDNSPLHFGNGTRLTVT.

The chain couples TRBV4-2 to TRBJ1-1; 10 positions match TRBD1. CDR3 size: 16 residues. Germline lookup yields CDR1 LGHNA and CDR2 YNFKEQ. J was trimmed by 6 bases and V by 5 bases; bases with no gene match: 12. The CDR3 DNA reads as TGTGCCAGCAGCACCCGACAGGGGGCAAGGTATGCTGAAGCTTTCTTT. Translation: CASSTRQGARYAEAFF.

The chain couples TRBV7-9 to TRBJ2-7; 8 bases are shared with TRBD2. The V gene's germline CDR1 is SEHNR and CDR2 FQNEAQ (reference sequence). V dropped 5 bases and J dropped 3; count of bases not matched to a gene: 6. The CDR3 sequence is 14 residues long. This CDR3 is CASSGSGMNYEQYF. The CDR3 bases are TGTGCCAGCAGCGGTAGCGGGATGAACTACGAGCAGTACTTC.